This TCR beta chain was sequenced in a study of long-term antiretroviral therapy in people with HIV. It was version v3.0 of the immunoSEQ assay that was run at survey level. TCRdb keeps only in-frame clones here, not all; method: immunoSEQ multiplex PCR. The sample has more than 15,000 clones, 90% to 95% seen once. In germline, CDR1 is MNHNS, CDR2 SASEGT. This CDR3 has 13 residues. After removal of 4 bases from V and 9 bases from J, the junction contained 8 bases not matched to a gene. The clonotype was recovered from a man between 60 and 70 years old with HIV. This sample comprised unsorted PBMCs, obtained 0.3 years after starting antiretroviral therapy. The J gene is TRBJ1-1, the V gene TRBV6-1; 7 nucleotides match TRBD1. CDR3: CASSGPKTGKAFF. CDR3 sequence (DNA): TGTGCCAGCAGTGGACCTAAGACAGGGAAAGCTTTCTTT.